The rows below give T cell receptor beta chains drawn from one sample of a study of STAT5B mutations in CD4+ large granular lymphocyte leukemia. TCRdb's copy holds only in-frame clones and misses some; the assay was immunoSEQ multiplex PCR. The data hold 30,000 to 35,000 clones, with about 90% observed a single time. The sequenced material came from CD4+ T cells from blood buffy coats. These receptors originate from a human donor in good health. CDR3s include the opening cysteine and the closing phenylalanine or tryptophan. The order of the fields is D gene, J gene, clone size, V gene, CDR3 DNA, CDR3 protein. D genes are given only for firm matches. Where a row states a size, it is once, few, many or the class of an expanded clone; other rows omit it.

d_call: NA
j_call: TRBJ1-1
clone_size: NA
v_call: TRBV15
cdr3_nt: TGTGCCACCAGCAGGGACCCACGGAACACTGAAGCTTTCTTT
cdr3_aa: CATSRDPRNTEAFF

d_call: TRBD1
j_call: TRBJ2-1
clone_size: NA
v_call: TRBV5-1
cdr3_nt: TGCGCCAGCAGCTTAACAGGGGTGAACAATGAGCAGTTCTTC
cdr3_aa: CASSLTGVNNEQFF

d_call: TRBD1
j_call: TRBJ2-7
clone_size: once
v_call: TRBV15
cdr3_nt: TGTGCCACCAGCAGAAGTCTGACTGGACAGGGAGGGCAGTACTTC
cdr3_aa: CATSRSLTGQGGQYF

d_call: NA
j_call: TRBJ2-7
clone_size: NA
v_call: TRBV11-2
cdr3_nt: TGTGCCAGCAGCTTAGAGAGGGTCGGCGAGCAGTACTTC
cdr3_aa: CASSLERVGEQYF

d_call: TRBD1
j_call: TRBJ1-5
clone_size: NA
v_call: TRBV28
cdr3_nt: TGTGCCAGCAGTTTATTACAGGGGAACAATCAGCCCCAGCATTTT
cdr3_aa: CASSLLQGNNQPQHF

d_call: NA
j_call: TRBJ1-1
clone_size: NA
v_call: TRBV28
cdr3_nt: TGTGCCAGCAGTTTAATTCAGGGTTTGGGGTGGGAAGCTTTCTTT
cdr3_aa: CASSLIQGLGWEAFF

d_call: TRBD2
j_call: TRBJ2-7
clone_size: NA
v_call: TRBV9
cdr3_nt: TGTGCCAGCAGCGTAAGCAGCGGGAGCTCCTACGAGCAGTACTTC
cdr3_aa: CASSVSSGSSYEQYF

d_call: NA
j_call: TRBJ1-4
clone_size: NA
v_call: TRBV25-1
cdr3_nt: TGTGCCAGCAGACAGAAAACAAATGAAAAACTGTTTTTT
cdr3_aa: CASRQKTNEKLFF

d_call: TRBD1
j_call: TRBJ2-5
clone_size: once
v_call: TRBV7-8
cdr3_nt: TGTGCCAGCAGACAGGGGGTTGAAGAGACCCAGTACTTC
cdr3_aa: CASRQGVEETQYF

d_call: TRBD1
j_call: TRBJ2-2
clone_size: NA
v_call: TRBV19
cdr3_nt: TGTGCCAGTAGTAAACAGGGGGTTGGGGAGCTGTTTTTT
cdr3_aa: CASSKQGVGELFF

d_call: TRBD2
j_call: TRBJ2-1
clone_size: NA
v_call: TRBV10-3
cdr3_nt: TGTGCCATCAGTGACTCACTAGCGGGAGGGAACAATGAGCAGTTCTTC
cdr3_aa: CAISDSLAGGNNEQFF

d_call: NA
j_call: TRBJ2-7
clone_size: NA
v_call: TRBV7-2
cdr3_nt: TGTGCCAGCAGCGCGGGACATCAAACCTACGAGCAGTACTTC
cdr3_aa: CASSAGHQTYEQYF

d_call: TRBD1
j_call: TRBJ1-5
clone_size: NA
v_call: TRBV29-1
cdr3_nt: TGCAGCGTCGAACAGGGGCAGGGTCAGCCCCAGCATTTT
cdr3_aa: CSVEQGQGQPQHF

d_call: TRBD1
j_call: TRBJ1-1
clone_size: NA
v_call: TRBV28
cdr3_nt: TGTGCCAGCAGTCAGACAGGGGGGGCTTTCTTT
cdr3_aa: CASSQTGGAFF

d_call: TRBD1
j_call: TRBJ2-7
clone_size: NA
v_call: TRBV7-3
cdr3_nt: TGTGCCAGCAGCTTAGGGGGGCAGGGGACAGGGACCGAGCAGTACTTC
cdr3_aa: CASSLGGQGTGTEQYF

d_call: NA
j_call: TRBJ2-3
clone_size: NA
v_call: TRBV7-2
cdr3_nt: TGTGCCAGCAGCTTAGAATCGGCGGGGTCCACAGATACGCAGTATTTT
cdr3_aa: CASSLESAGSTDTQYF

d_call: TRBD2
j_call: TRBJ2-4
clone_size: few
v_call: TRBV4-2
cdr3_nt: TGTGCCAGCAGCCAAGAGCTAGCGGGAGTCGGAATTCAGTACTTC
cdr3_aa: CASSQELAGVGIQYF

d_call: NA
j_call: TRBJ2-1
clone_size: NA
v_call: TRBV5-8
cdr3_nt: TGTGCCAGCAGCTTGGGTTGGGATCTGAGCTCCTACAATGAGCAGTTCTTC
cdr3_aa: CASSLGWDLSSYNEQFF

d_call: TRBD1
j_call: TRBJ1-5
clone_size: NA
v_call: TRBV27
cdr3_nt: TGTGCCAGCAGTTTAGGACAGGGAAGCAATCAGCCCCAGCATTTT
cdr3_aa: CASSLGQGSNQPQHF

d_call: NA
j_call: TRBJ2-1
clone_size: NA
v_call: TRBV4-1
cdr3_nt: TGCGCCAGCAGCCAAGAGGTCGGCTGGGAGCAGTTCTTC
cdr3_aa: CASSQEVGWEQFF

d_call: TRBD2
j_call: TRBJ2-7
clone_size: NA
v_call: TRBV9
cdr3_nt: TGTGCCAGCAGCGCCCGGGACTACTCCTACGAGCAGTACTTC
cdr3_aa: CASSARDYSYEQYF

d_call: TRBD1
j_call: TRBJ2-5
clone_size: NA
v_call: TRBV2
cdr3_nt: TGTGCCAGCAGACGAGGACAGGAGTTTGAGACCCAGTACTTC
cdr3_aa: CASRRGQEFETQYF

d_call: NA
j_call: TRBJ1-1
clone_size: NA
v_call: TRBV6-1
cdr3_nt: TGTGCCAGCAGTGAAGTTCCCACAGGATACACTGAAGCTTTCTTT
cdr3_aa: CASSEVPTGYTEAFF

d_call: TRBD1
j_call: TRBJ2-1
clone_size: NA
v_call: TRBV9
cdr3_nt: TGTGCCAGCAGCCCAGGACAGGGGGCCTACAATGAGCAGTTCTTC
cdr3_aa: CASSPGQGAYNEQFF

d_call: NA
j_call: TRBJ1-4
clone_size: NA
v_call: TRBV28
cdr3_nt: TGTGCCAGCAGTCTGCTGGAGGGAGTTGTGGGAAAACTGTTTTTT
cdr3_aa: CASSLLEGVVGKLFF

d_call: NA
j_call: TRBJ1-2
clone_size: NA
v_call: TRBV7-2
cdr3_nt: TGTGCCAGCAGCCTCTTAGCTAACTATGGCTACACCTTC
cdr3_aa: CASSLLANYGYTF